This T cell receptor (beta chain) was retrieved from a study of human T cells and chemical hapten exposure. One entry per CDR3 protein, called by TCRdb with MiXCR from the RACE reads. The data hold more than 250,000 distinct CDR3 sequences, with 7.5% to 10% observed a single time. In its sample, this clonotype was seen a few times. Trimming shortened V by 10 bases and J by 0 bases, and 18 bases separated the two germline ends. This CDR3 spans 15 amino acids. Time point given: pre-sensitization, week 0. Treatment indicated: therapeutic diphenylcyclopropenone sensitization with weekly scalp DPC. The sequence was collected from a woman aged 40 to 49 with alopecia areata. Some clones in this sample may be carry-over from other donors' samples. Material: whole blood, obtained in connection with sensitization to the hapten diphenylcyclopropenone (DPC). The chain recombines TRBV12-3 or TRBV12-4 with TRBJ1-1; D might be TRBD1 (5 bases). DNA for the CDR3: TGTGCCACCGACAGAGGCCCTAACATGAACACTGAAGCTTTCTTT. Its translation is CATDRGPNMNTEAFF.